This TCR beta chain was profiled in a study of T cell responses to AZD1222 COVID-19 vaccine. Study-level information: Samples with a second dose at about 4 or about 12 weeks were pooled together.

The data were produced by immunoSEQ multiplex PCR, yet TCRdb's version contains in-frame clones alone and is incomplete. The sample includes 150,000 to 200,000 clones, about 87% of them seen just once. Comments on this clone: Its antigen is still unknown.

Study-wide results and caveats: Repertoire sampling occurred only after the peak T cell response. Among those given AZD1222, only six or seven were seropositive at baseline.

Germline CDR1 and CDR2: LGHNA and YNFKEQ. The V gene lost 1 base and the J gene lost 0 bases, with 14 bases spanning the gap. There are 17 residues in the CDR3. This receptor was taken from an adult in good health. Sequenced here: peripheral blood, sampled on day 0 of AZD1222 vaccination. V is TRBV4-2 and J is TRBJ2-3; D is perhaps TRBD1 (6 bases). In nucleotides, the CDR3 is TGTGCCAGCAGCCAAGGCCAAAGGGGGTCTAGCACAGATACGCAGTATTTT. Translated, it gives CASSQGQRGSSTDTQYF.